One and the same sample provided the 11 T cell receptor beta chains below, sequenced in a study of T-cell reconstitution after alpha-beta-depleted transplantation in children. The authors prepared the TCRbeta library with unique molecular identifiers. Each CDR3 protein gets one entry after TCRdb re-called the PCR reads with MiXCR. This table has more than 200,000 distinct CDR3 sequences, roughly 25% appearing once. The material sequenced was PBMCs, taken before TCRalphabeta/CD19-depleted stem cell transplant. The receptor source for this set is a girl aged 2 to 10 with Fanconi anemia, due to receive a stem cell transplant.

The genes are TRBV5-1 and TRBJ2-3, with TRBD2 identical over 8 bases. The germline V gene encodes CDR1 SGHRS and CDR2 YFSETQ. The CDR3 loop spans 16 amino acids. Trimming took 0 bases from V and 3 from J; bases not matched to a gene: 6. This chain's CDR3 is CASSLGLALKTDTQYF. The CDR3 DNA follows: TGCGCCAGCAGCTTGGGACTAGCGCTTAAGACAGATACGCAGTATTTT.

This clonotype appeared many times. The chain employs TRBV20-1 and TRBJ2-2; 10 bases map to TRBD2. V lost 3 bases to trimming and J lost 0 bases; unmatched junction nucleotides: 4. The CDR3 covers 16 residues. In germline, CDR1 is DFQATT, CDR2 SNEGSKA (reference sequence). The CDR3 protein is CSARTSGPPNTGELFF. CDR3 bases: TGCAGTGCTAGGACTAGCGGGCCCCCGAACACCGGGGAGCTGTTTTTT.

This clonotype has only a few counts. The chain couples TRBV27 to TRBJ2-7; TRBD1 agrees at 7 bases. The CDR3 extends over 14 amino acids. V was pared by 4 bases and J by 2 bases, with 5 bases of the junction left unmatched. Germline CDR1 and CDR2: MNHEY and SMNVEV (reference sequence). CDR3: CASSSTGVAYEQYF. The CDR3 DNA sequence: TGTGCCAGCAGTTCCACAGGGGTCGCCTACGAGCAGTACTTC.

This clonotype was detected only once. V gene TRBV14 combines with J gene TRBJ2-7, with TRBD2 matching over 11 bases. The trim removed 3 bases at V and 3 bases at J, leaving 7 bases unmatched. The CDR3 contains 16 residues. Germline assignment: CDR1 SGHDN and CDR2 FVKESK. The CDR3 here is CASSHLTSGNSYEQYF. Here the CDR3 DNA reads TGTGCCAGCAGCCATCTGACTAGCGGGAACAGCTACGAGCAGTACTTC.

The chain recombines TRBV6-1 with TRBJ2-7, with D possibly matching TRBD2 (6 bases). The germline gives CDR1 MNHNS, CDR2 SASEGT. This CDR3 has 14 amino acids. The germline V and J ends were trimmed by 6 bases and 2 bases, with 14 bases remaining between them. As DNA, the CDR3 is TGTGCCAGCAGAATTACGGGACTCGCCTACGAGCAGTACTTC. Its translation is CASRITGLAYEQYF.

Ten or more counts support this clonotype. This chain joins TRBV12-3 or TRBV12-4 and TRBJ1-2, with D possibly TRBD1 on 6 matching bases. V was pared by 4 bases and J by 8 bases, with 11 bases between. The CDR3 totals 12 residues. The CDR3 spells CASSYTGWGYTF. The CDR3 nucleotides are TGTGCCAGCAGTTATACAGGGTGGGGCTACACCTTC.

This clonotype appeared a single time. This chain connects TRBV28 to TRBJ2-3; weak D call: TRBD2 (6 bases). Germline values: CDR1 MDHEN, CDR2 SYDVKM. This CDR3 contains 12 residues. Trimming took off 7 bases at V and 5 bases at J, with 10 bases between the two ends. The CDR3 protein is CASKLAGDTQYF. The CDR3 region has the DNA TGTGCCAGCAAACTAGCAGGAGATACGCAGTATTTT.

This chain joins TRBV7-2 and TRBJ2-3; D possibly corresponds to TRBD2 (5 bases). There are 15 residues in the CDR3. Germline CDR1 reads SGHTA; CDR2 reads FQGNSA. V lost 3 bases to trimming and J lost 6 bases, with 16 bases between them. The CDR3 here is CASSFGVWSTDTQYF. In DNA form, the CDR3 reads TGTGCCAGCAGCTTCGGGGTGTGGTCGACGGATACGCAGTATTTT.

Note on this clonotype: This CDR3 fails to terminate in the conserved phenylalanine or tryptophan, so it likely reflects a read error. The DNA is omitted, as the CDR3 cannot be located on it reliably, and the CDR3 follows TCRdb's listing. The chain couples TRBV7-2 to TRBJ2-1; the table assigns TRBD2, which was not confirmed against the DNA. Per the germline V gene, CDR1 is SGHTA and CDR2 is FQGNSA. With termini counted, the CDR3 has 14 amino acids. The CDR3 reads CASSLAPQTSGRLV.

The V gene is TRBV20-1, the J gene TRBJ2-7; possibly TRBD1 for D (5 bases). Germline CDR1 reads DFQATT; CDR2 reads SNEGSKA (reference sequence). Trimming removed 4 bases from V and 1 base from J, with 11 bases in between. CDR3 length equals 13 residues. The CDR3 region is CSAMNRFSYEQYF. DNA for the CDR3: TGCAGTGCTATGAACAGGTTTTCCTACGAGCAGTACTTC.

The CDR3 sequence is CSVDTGVEQYF. DNA of the CDR3: TGCAGCGTCGATACAGGGGTCGAGCAGTACTTC. The rearrangement joins TRBV29-1 to TRBJ2-7, with 7 bases matching TRBD1. Trimming took 6 bases from V and 6 from J; bases not matched to a gene: 5. Per the germline V gene, CDR1 is SQVTM and CDR2 is ANQGSEA. The CDR3 contains 11 residues.